This TCR beta chain comes out of a study of OX40 agonist ivuxolimab in advanced cancers. Across the study: Across the patients, intravenous ivuxolimab was delivered every 2 weeks at 0.01 to 10 mg/kg. Enrolled patients in dose escalation had cancers that were hepatocellular carcinoma, melanoma, renal cell or head and neck cancer. Treatment received earlier with anti-PD-1, anti-PD-L1 or anti-CTLA-4 agents was allowed, and less than 45% had some. Study-wide results and caveats: CD4+ and CD8+ blood T cells expanded clonally by week 6 at 0.1 to 3.0 mg/kg.

Assay: immunoSEQ multiplex PCR; the TCRdb copy retains only in-frame clones and omits some. The data hold 70,000 to 95,000 clones, with approximately 79% observed a single time. Comments on this clone: As yet, its antigen is unknown.

Germline CDR1 reads LGHNA; CDR2 reads YNFKEQ. V was clipped by 1 base and J by 0 bases, with 15 bases between them. There are 17 residues in the CDR3. V usage is TRBV4-2 and J usage is TRBJ1-1; D unresolved. This specimen consisted of CD4+ or CD8+ T cells sorted from blood, obtained in a trial of the OX40 agonist ivuxolimab. The origin of this receptor is an adult with an advanced solid tumor such as melanoma, head and neck, liver or kidney cancer. CDR3 bases: TGTGCCAGCAGCCAAGGTACCAATCCTCAGATGAACACTGAAGCTTTCTTT. It is translated as CASSQGTNPQMNTEAFF.